The clone carrying this T cell receptor beta chain has just a few counts. CDR1 and CDR2 (germline): SNHLY, FYNNEI. With 6 bases removed from V and 4 bases from J, the gap between germline ends came to 9 bases. This CDR3 has 12 residues. This specimen belongs to a study of blood T cell repertoires in COVID-19. As for the study in general: Acute-phase and convalescent COVID-19 samples originated in the United States, Italy and Spain. The cDNA or gDNA used as material had been derived from T cells, B-cell-depleted T cells, or PBMCs.

Enrolled during active infection, Seattle patients were then followed longitudinally. TCRdb's copy holds only in-frame clones and misses some; the assay was immunoSEQ multiplex PCR. The profile shows just over 300,000 clones, just under 90% of them singletons. The receptor was derived from a woman younger than 45 with COVID-19, enrolled during active disease. V usage is TRBV2 and J usage is TRBJ1-2; no firm D call. Sample: peripheral blood. CDR3 protein: CASRARSYGYTF. The DNA of the CDR3 is TGTGCCAGCAGGGCCCGCTCCTATGGCTACACCTTC.